The T cell receptor (beta chain) described here comes from a study of Tregs in tolerant kidney transplant recipients. Looking at the study overall: Recipient cells were told from donor cells by antibody staining.

For this clone: Its antigen is currently unknown.

Repertoires were generated with immunoSEQ multiplex PCR, while TCRdb's copy carries only in-frame clones and drops some. Among fewer than 45,000 clones listed, nearly 97% were seen once. The junction had 7 bases not matched to a gene; V was cut back by 1 base and J by 4 bases. This CDR3 contains 16 residues. Germline CDR1 SGHKS, CDR2 YYEKEE (reference sequence). The sample was Tregs from blood cultured with allogeneic cells. This receptor was obtained from a human donor in good health. The chain carries TRBV5-5 and TRBJ2-1; TRBD1 aligns across 8 bases. CDR3 amino acids: CASSLPRQGRYNEQFF. CDR3 nucleotides: TGTGCCAGCAGCTTGCCCCGACAGGGGAGGTACAATGAGCAGTTCTTC.